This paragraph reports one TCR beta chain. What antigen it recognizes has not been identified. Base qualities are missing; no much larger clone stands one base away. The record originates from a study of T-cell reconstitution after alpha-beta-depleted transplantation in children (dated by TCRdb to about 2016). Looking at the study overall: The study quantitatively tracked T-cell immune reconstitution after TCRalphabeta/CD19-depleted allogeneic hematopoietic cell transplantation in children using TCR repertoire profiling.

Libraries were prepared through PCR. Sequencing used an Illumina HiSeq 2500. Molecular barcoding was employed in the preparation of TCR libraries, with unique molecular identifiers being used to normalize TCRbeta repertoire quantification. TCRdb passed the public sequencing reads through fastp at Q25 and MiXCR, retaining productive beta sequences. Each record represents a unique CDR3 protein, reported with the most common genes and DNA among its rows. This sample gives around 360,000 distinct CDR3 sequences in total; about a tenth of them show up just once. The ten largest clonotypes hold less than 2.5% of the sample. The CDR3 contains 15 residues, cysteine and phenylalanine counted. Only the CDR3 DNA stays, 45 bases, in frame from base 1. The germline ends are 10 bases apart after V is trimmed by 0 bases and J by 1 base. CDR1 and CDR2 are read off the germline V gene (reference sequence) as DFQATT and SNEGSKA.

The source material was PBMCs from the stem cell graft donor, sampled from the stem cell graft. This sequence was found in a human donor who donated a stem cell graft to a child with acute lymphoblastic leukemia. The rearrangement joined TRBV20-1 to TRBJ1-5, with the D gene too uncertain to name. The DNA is TGCAGTGCTAGAGATTCCGGGGTCAGCAATCAGCCCCAGCATTTT. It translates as CSARDSGVSNQPQHF.